What follows are 18 T cell receptor beta chains derived from one specimen sequenced in a study of cytomegalovirus exposure and HLA in healthy donors. PCR primers comprised 60 Vbeta and 13 Jbeta primers. Clones were read by immunoSEQ multiplex PCR, and TCRdb kept only the in-frame ones, dropping some. The repertoire consists of about 200,000 clones, with roughly 80% occurring once and the leading ten covering less than 3%. Material for sequencing was PBMCs. The receptor source for this set is a woman aged 40 to 50 in good health and CMV-seronegative.

DNA for the CDR3: TGTGCCAGCACCCTAGACTGGTTCGGCTTTGGGGCCAACGTCCTGACTTTC. This encodes CASTLDWFGFGANVLTF. V and J are TRBV5-8 and TRBJ2-6; D unresolved. The germline V gene encodes CDR1 SGHTS and CDR2 YDEGEE. This CDR3 is built from 17 residues. Trimming pared 6 bases from V and 3 bases from J, leaving 19 bases between.

This clone was counted a single time. The chain has TRBV19 and TRBJ1-6, with 7 bases matching TRBD1. J gave up 9 bases and V 3 bases, and 5 bases lay outside the gene matches. CDR3 length: 14 residues. Germline V gene sequence: CDR1 LNHDA, CDR2 SQIVND (reference sequence). CDR3 loop: CASSMGQLISPLHF. In DNA form, the CDR3 reads TGTGCCAGTAGTATGGGACAGCTAATTTCACCCCTCCACTTT.

This sequence joins TRBV11-2 and TRBJ2-7; 7 nucleotides line up with TRBD2. Germline-derived CDR1 and CDR2 are SGHAT and FQNNGV. The CDR3 runs 16 residues. The J segment lost 6 bases and the V segment lost 4 bases, leaving 15 bases of the junction unmatched. The CDR3 loop is CASSWGGKGPSAEQYF. The CDR3 nucleotides read TGTGCCAGCAGCTGGGGGGGAAAGGGTCCTAGCGCCGAGCAGTACTTC.

V and J are TRBV18 and TRBJ2-7; 7 positions agree with TRBD1. There are 19 residues in the CDR3. Germline V gene lookup returns CDR1 KGHSH and CDR2 LQKENI. The J segment lost 7 bases and the V segment lost 4 bases, leaving 25 bases of the junction unmatched. The DNA of the CDR3 is TGTGCCAGCTCACGGCGCAACGTCGGGACAGCTGACCTCCTACGGGAGCAGTACTTC. Translation: CASSRRNVGTADLLREQYF. Full variable domain (rest looked up from reference TRBV18 and TRBJ2-7): NAGVMQNPRHLVRRRGQEARLRCSPMKGHSHVYWYRQLPEEGLKFMVYLQKENIIDESGMPKERFSAEFPKEGPSILRIQQVVRGDSAAYFCASSRRNVGTADLLREQYFGPGTRLTVT.

V gene TRBV5-1 combines with J gene TRBJ1-1; possibly TRBD1 for D (6 bases). This CDR3 comprises 14 residues. Germline CDR1 and CDR2: SGHRS and YFSETQ. Trimming stripped 0 bases from V and 4 bases from J, with 10 bases between. The CDR3 sequence: CASSLGRGATEAFF. The CDR3 DNA sequence: TGCGCCAGCAGCTTGGGCAGGGGAGCCACTGAAGCTTTCTTT.

The chain joins TRBV20-1 to TRBJ1-1; no clear D gene. The CDR3 length is 11 residues. The germline gives CDR1 DFQATT, CDR2 SNEGSKA (reference sequence). Trimming pared 3 bases from V and 4 bases from J, leaving 6 bases between. The CDR3 protein is CSARSFTEAFF. Written as DNA, the CDR3 is TGCAGTGCTAGGAGTTTCACTGAAGCTTTCTTT.

The chain carries TRBV30 and TRBJ2-2, with 14 bases identical to TRBD2. CDR3 size: 14 residues. Germline values: CDR1 GTSNPN, CDR2 SVGIG (reference sequence). J gave up 8 bases and V 5 bases, and 4 bases lay outside the gene matches. The DNA of the CDR3 is TGTGCCTGGCGACTAGCGGGAGGGCCGGGGGAGCTGTTTTTT. Its protein is CAWRLAGGPGELFF.

The chain uses TRBV28 and TRBJ2-7; 13 bases agree with TRBD2. V lost 5 bases and J lost 13; bases outside the gene matches: 5. Germline CDR1 is MDHEN and CDR2 is SYDVKM. CDR3 size: 12 residues. Written as DNA, the CDR3 is TGTGCCAGCAGTGCCGGACTAGCGGGAGTTTACTTC. Its protein is CASSAGLAGVYF.

The chain is built from TRBV25-1 and TRBJ1-2; 12 bases align to TRBD1. Germline V gives CDR1 MGHDK, CDR2 SYGVNS. The CDR3 is 14 amino acids. The V and J ends lost 4 bases and 8 bases, in that order; junction bases with no gene match: 5. The CDR3 protein is CASSVSGTGGGYTF. The DNA for the CDR3 is TGTGCCAGCAGTGTATCCGGGACAGGGGGCGGCTACACCTTC.

This clone was recorded a few times. Different DNA sequences within this sample yield the same CDR3. This chain joins TRBV5-1 and TRBJ1-1; D is possibly TRBD1 (5 bases). The germline V gene encodes CDR1 SGHRS and CDR2 YFSETQ. Trimming took 0 bases from V and 5 from J, leaving 8 bases between them. CDR3 size: 13 residues. The CDR3 region is CASSLGAGTEAFF. CDR3 coding DNA: TGCGCCAGCAGCTTGGGGGCAGGGACTGAAGCTTTCTTT.

The chain is built from TRBV19 and TRBJ1-1, with no clear D. Germline V gives CDR1 LNHDA, CDR2 SQIVND (reference sequence). CDR3 length: 15 amino acids. V gave up 7 bases and J gave up 0 bases, with 15 bases separating them. The CDR3 DNA is TGTGCCAGTATCGGTAGTGGGCCCGTGAACACTGAAGCTTTCTTT. This codes for CASIGSGPVNTEAFF.

The chain combines TRBV4-2 with TRBJ2-3; D remains unclear. The V gene lost 2 bases and the J gene lost 3 bases, with 12 bases spanning the gap. There are 15 residues in the CDR3. Germline values: CDR1 LGHNA, CDR2 YNFKEQ. The CDR3 DNA reads TGTGCCAGCAGCCAAACGCCCCTCGGGACAGATACGCAGTATTTT. Its translation: CASSQTPLGTDTQYF.

This clone has a single count. The rearrangement links TRBV25-1 to TRBJ1-2, with D unclear. Germline V gene sequence: CDR1 MGHDK, CDR2 SYGVNS. The V gene lost 10 bases and the J gene lost 6 bases, with 6 bases spanning the gap. The CDR3 length is 9 residues. Here the CDR3 reads CAIPDGYTF. CDR3 DNA: TGTGCCATCCCAGATGGCTACACCTTC.

The chain employs TRBV27 and TRBJ2-7; 7 nucleotides match TRBD2. V was clipped by 5 bases and J by 12 bases; unmatched bases: 13. The CDR3 totals 13 residues. Germline V CDR1 and CDR2: MNHEY, SMNVEV (reference sequence). This CDR3 reads CASSPGLPYVSYF. CDR3 DNA sequence: TGTGCCAGCAGTCCGGGACTACCCTACGTGTCGTACTTC.

The chain uses TRBV4-1 and TRBJ1-5, with TRBD1 as a possible D gene (5 bases). The length of the CDR3 is 16 residues. Deletions cut 4 bases from V and 0 bases from J, with 13 bases between. The V gene's germline CDR1 is MGHRA and CDR2 YSYEKL. CDR3 residues: CASSLNTGNSNQPQHF. CDR3 DNA: TGCGCCAGCAGCCTTAACACAGGTAATAGCAATCAGCCCCAGCATTTT.

The chain links TRBV15 to TRBJ2-1; tentatively, D is TRBD2 (5 bases). The length of the CDR3 is 15 residues. CDR1 and CDR2 (germline): LNHNV, YYDKDF (reference sequence). V lost 1 base and J lost 7, with 14 bases in between. CDR3 bases: TGTGCCACCAGCAGAGGAGGGTCTCAAACTAATGAGCAGTTCTTC. This sequence encodes CATSRGGSQTNEQFF.

The CDR3 loop is CATSLTGQVSYEQYF. The CDR3 DNA follows: TGTGCCACCAGCCTTACGGGACAGGTTTCCTACGAGCAGTACTTC. V and J are TRBV15 and TRBJ2-5; 8 nucleotides match TRBD1. The closer fit of TRBJ2-7 to the DNA end suggests the J call may be wrong. The CDR3 totals 15 residues. In germline, CDR1 is LNHNV, CDR2 YYDKDF (reference sequence).

This chain links TRBV6-6 with TRBJ1-5, with TRBD1 as a possible D gene (5 bases). CDR3 length equals 14 residues. Germline CDR1 MNHNY, CDR2 SVGAGI (reference sequence). V lost 1 base and J 8 bases, leaving 12 bases between the germline ends. The CDR3 coding sequence is TGTGCCAGCAGTTACTTCGGTGGGGCGGAGCCCCAGCATTTT. Translation: CASSYFGGAEPQHF.